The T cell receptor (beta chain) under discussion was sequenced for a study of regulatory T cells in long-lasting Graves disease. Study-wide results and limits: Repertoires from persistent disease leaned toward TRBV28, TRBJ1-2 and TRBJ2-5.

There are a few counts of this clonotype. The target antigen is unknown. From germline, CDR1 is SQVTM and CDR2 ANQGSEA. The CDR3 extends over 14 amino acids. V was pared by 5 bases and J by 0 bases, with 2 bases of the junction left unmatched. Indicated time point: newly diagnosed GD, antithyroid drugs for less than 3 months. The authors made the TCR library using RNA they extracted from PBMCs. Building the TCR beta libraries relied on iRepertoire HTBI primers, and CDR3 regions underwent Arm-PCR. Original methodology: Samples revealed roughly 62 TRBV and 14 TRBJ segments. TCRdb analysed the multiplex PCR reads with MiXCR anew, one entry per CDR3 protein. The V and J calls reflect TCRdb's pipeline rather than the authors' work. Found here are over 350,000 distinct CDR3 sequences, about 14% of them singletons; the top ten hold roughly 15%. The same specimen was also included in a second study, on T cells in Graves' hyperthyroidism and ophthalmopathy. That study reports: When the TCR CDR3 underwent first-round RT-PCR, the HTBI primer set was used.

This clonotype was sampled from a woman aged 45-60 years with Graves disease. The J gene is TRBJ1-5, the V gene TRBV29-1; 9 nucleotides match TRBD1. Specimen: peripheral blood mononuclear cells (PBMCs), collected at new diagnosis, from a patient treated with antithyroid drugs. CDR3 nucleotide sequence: TGCAGCGTTTGGACAGGGGATAGCAATCAGCCCCAGCATTTT. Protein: CSVWTGDSNQPQHF. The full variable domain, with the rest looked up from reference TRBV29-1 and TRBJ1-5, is SAVISQKPSRDICQRGTSLTIQCQVDSQVTMMFWYRQQPGQSLTLIATANQGSEATYESGFVIDKFPISRPNLTFSTLTVSNMSPEDSSIYLCSVWTGDSNQPQHFGDGTRLSIL.